One T cell receptor beta chain is described in this entry. The sample comes from a study of blood T cell repertoires in COVID-19. Study in general: From T cells, B-cell-depleted T cells, or PBMCs came the material, which was cDNA or gDNA.

Produced via immunoSEQ multiplex PCR; TCRdb's table is partial and in-frame only. The sample lists approximately 490,000 clones; around 90% were seen once. Residents of about two dozen US areas, aged about 18 to 89 years, made up the participants. Germline CDR1 and CDR2: SGHKS and YYEKEE (reference sequence). V lost 2 bases, J lost 0 bases, and 12 bases lay in between. The CDR3 contains 17 residues. This chain connects TRBV5-5 to TRBJ1-6; a possible D gene is TRBD1 (5 bases). This TCR was sampled from a woman aged 18-29 years who had recovered from COVID-19. The source material was PBMCs or T cells enriched from blood (not recorded which). CDR3 amino acids: CASSFDSLSSYNSPLHF. CDR3 nucleotide sequence: TGTGCCAGCAGCTTCGACAGCCTAAGCTCCTATAATTCACCCCTCCACTTT. The full variable domain, its missing parts supplied by reference TRBV5-5 and TRBJ1-6, is DAGVTQSPTHLIKTRGQQVTLRCSPISGHKSVSWYQQVLGQGPQFIFQYYEKEERGRGNFPDRFSARQFPNYSSELNVNALLLGDSALYLCASSFDSLSSYNSPLHFGNGTRLTVT.